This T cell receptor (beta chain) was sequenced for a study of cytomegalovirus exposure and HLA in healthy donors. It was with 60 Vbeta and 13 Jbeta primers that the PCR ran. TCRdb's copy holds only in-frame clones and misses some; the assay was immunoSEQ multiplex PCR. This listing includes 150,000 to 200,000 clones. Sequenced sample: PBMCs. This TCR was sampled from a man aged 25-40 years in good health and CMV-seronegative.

This chain's CDR3 is CASSLEVSGNTIYF. The DNA of the CDR3 is TGTGCCAGCAGTTTGGAGGTCTCTGGAAACACCATATATTTT. This rearrangement joins TRBV28 to TRBJ1-3; D is undetermined. The CDR3 covers 14 residues. V was cut by 3 bases and J by 0 bases, with 6 bases left in between. Per germline, CDR1 MDHEN and CDR2 SYDVKM.